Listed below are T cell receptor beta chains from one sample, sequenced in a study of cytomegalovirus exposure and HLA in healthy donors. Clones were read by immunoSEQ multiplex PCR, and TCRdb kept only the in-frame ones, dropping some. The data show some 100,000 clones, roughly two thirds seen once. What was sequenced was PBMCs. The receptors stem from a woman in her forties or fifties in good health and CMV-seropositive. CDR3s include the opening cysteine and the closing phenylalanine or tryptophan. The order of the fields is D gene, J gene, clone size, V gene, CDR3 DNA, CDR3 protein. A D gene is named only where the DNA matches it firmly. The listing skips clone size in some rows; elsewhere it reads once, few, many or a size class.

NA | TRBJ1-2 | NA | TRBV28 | TGTGCCAGCAGCCTAGTAAGCGGCTATGGCTACACCTTC | CASSLVSGYGYTF
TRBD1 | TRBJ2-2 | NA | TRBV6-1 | TGTGCCAGCACTGACAAGTTAAGGACAGGGTCCGGCGGGGAGCTGTTTTTT | CASTDKLRTGSGGELFF
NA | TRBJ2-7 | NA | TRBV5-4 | TGTGCCAGCAGCTTGGAGGTAGCGGCCAGCTCCTACGAGCAGTACTTC | CASSLEVAASSYEQYF
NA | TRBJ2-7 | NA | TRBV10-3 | TGTGCCATCAGTGATTTAGCGAGAGAACCCTGGTACGAGCAGTACTTC | CAISDLAREPWYEQYF
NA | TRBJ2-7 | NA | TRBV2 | TGTGCCAGCAGCACAGGGAGAAGGTACGAGCAGTACTTC | CASSTGRRYEQYF
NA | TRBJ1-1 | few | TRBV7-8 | TGTGCCAGCAGCGACACCCCTGAAGCTTTCTTT | CASSDTPEAFF
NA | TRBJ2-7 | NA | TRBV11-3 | TGTGCCGTCCCGGATTGCGGGATATATAACGAGCAGTACTTC | CAVPDCGIYNEQYF
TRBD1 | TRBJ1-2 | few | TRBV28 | TGTGCCAGCAGCGGTACCGGGACAGTTTATGGCTACACCTTC | CASSGTGTVYGYTF
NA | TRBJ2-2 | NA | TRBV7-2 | TGTGCCAGCAGCCCAGCGGCGAACACCGGGGAGCTGTTTTTT | CASSPAANTGELFF
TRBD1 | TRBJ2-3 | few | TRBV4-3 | TGCGCCAGCAGCCCGAGGGGCCCTGGGGACAGGCGCACAGATACGCAGTATTTT | CASSPRGPGDRRTDTQYF
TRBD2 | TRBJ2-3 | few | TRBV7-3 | TGTGCCAGCAGCTTAGTGGGAGGGAGCACAGATACGCAGTATTTT | CASSLVGGSTDTQYF
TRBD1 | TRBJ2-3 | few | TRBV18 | TGTGCCAGCTCTTTCAGGGGGCGGAAGGACACAGATACGCAGTATTTT | CASSFRGRKDTDTQYF